The 20 T cell receptor beta chains given below trace back to one sample, sequenced in a study of pediatric ulcerative colitis (dated by TCRdb to the late 2010s). Library generation was performed with the immunoSEQ multiplex PCR assay. As stored in TCRdb, this immuneACCESS dataset retains in-frame rearrangements with V and J assigned. A fraction of the clones does not appear; measured against another copy, unresolved V genes explain less than half of the discrepancy, and the remainder lacks a known reason. This sample has 65,000 or so clones in its table, and less than 90% of those were observed once. About 3.5% of the sample rests with the top ten. The sample comprised blood. Every receptor here comes from a boy aged 10-17 years with severe ulcerative colitis.

The chain has TRBV30 and TRBJ2-1; 8 nucleotides line up with TRBD2. Per germline, CDR1 GTSNPN and CDR2 SVGIG (reference sequence). The V gene end was trimmed by 1 base and the J gene end by 7 bases; junction bases not matched to a gene: 6. The CDR3 length is 14 residues. The CDR3 sequence is CAWSAGGPQNEQFF. CDR3 DNA: TGTGCCTGGAGTGCGGGAGGGCCGCAAAATGAGCAGTTCTTC.

J is TRBJ2-3 and V is TRBV12-5; D is unclear. The CDR3 consists of 13 residues. The germline CDR1 and CDR2 sequences are LGHNT and FRNRAP. V dropped 2 bases and J dropped 0 bases, with 3 bases sitting between them. Here the CDR3 DNA reads TGTGCTAGTGGTTTGTCCAGCACAGATACGCAGTATTTT. Its translation is CASGLSSTDTQYF. The variable domain in full, with the rest retrieved from reference TRBV12-5 and TRBJ2-3, is DARVTQTPRHKVTEMGQEVTMRCQPILGHNTVFWYRQTMMQGLELLAYFRNRAPLDDSGMPKDRFSAEMPDATLATLKIQPSEPRDSAVYFCASGLSSTDTQYFGPGTRLTVL.

V usage is TRBV6-4 and J usage is TRBJ2-3; the D gene is possibly TRBD2 (6 bases). Looked up from germline, CDR1 is MRHNA and CDR2 is SNTAGT. Trimming left V 5 bases short and J 0 bases short, with 12 bases between. The CDR3 has 15 amino acids. This CDR3 reads CASSTYGGSTDTQYF. In DNA, the CDR3 is TGTGCCAGCAGTACCTATGGGGGGAGCACAGATACGCAGTATTTT.

The gene calls are TRBV5-1 and TRBJ2-2; 10 bases match TRBD2. J gave up 4 bases and V 3 bases, and 6 bases lay outside the gene matches. Germline V gene data show CDR1 as SGHRS and CDR2 as YFSETQ. The CDR3 length is 16 residues. CDR3 nucleotides: TGCGCCAGCAGCTCCGGGAGCGGGAGGGCCACCGGGGAGCTGTTTTTT. It yields the protein CASSSGSGRATGELFF.

The chain couples TRBV27 to TRBJ1-1; D call uncertain. This CDR3 comprises 13 residues. Germline CDR1 and CDR2: MNHEY and SMNVEV (reference sequence). V was trimmed by 6 bases and J by 0 bases, leaving 8 bases between them. CDR3 DNA: TGTGCCAGCAGAACAGAGTTGAACACTGAAGCTTTCTTT. Encoded protein: CASRTELNTEAFF.

This chain connects TRBV6-1 to TRBJ2-1, with 10 bases aligning to TRBD2. CDR1 and CDR2 from the germline V gene are MNHNS and SASEGT. J lost 8 bases, V lost 2 bases, and 3 bases had no gene match. The CDR3 is 14 amino acids. The CDR3 DNA sequence: TGTGCCAGCAGTGAACTAGCGGGAGAGGATGAGCAGTTCTTC. It codes for CASSELAGEDEQFF.

The chain has TRBV30 and TRBJ1-3; D call uncertain. Trimming pared 2 bases from V and 0 bases from J, leaving 5 bases between. The CDR3 contains 13 residues. Germline loops: CDR1 GTSNPN, CDR2 SVGIG (reference sequence). Here the CDR3 reads CAWSPLSGNTIYF. CDR3 in DNA: TGTGCCTGGAGTCCTCTCTCTGGAAACACCATATATTTT.

This clone is a singleton in its sample. The chain employs TRBV27 and TRBJ2-6; D unclear. The CDR3 contains 15 residues. Germline V gene lookup returns CDR1 MNHEY and CDR2 SMNVEV (reference sequence). V lost 2 bases and J 0 bases, leaving 5 bases between the germline ends. The CDR3 spells CASSLEGSGANVLTF. The DNA of the CDR3 is TGTGCCAGCAGTTTAGAAGGCTCTGGGGCCAACGTCCTGACTTTC.

The chain couples TRBV7-8 to TRBJ2-1; 7 nucleotides agree with TRBD2. CDR3 length: 15 amino acids. J was trimmed by 6 bases and V by 4 bases; bases with no gene match: 9. CDR1 and CDR2 from the germline V gene are SGHVS and FQNEAQ. CDR3 coding DNA: TGTGCCAGCAGCTCCCTGACTGGCGGGAGCAATGAGCAGTTCTTC. Its translation is CASSSLTGGSNEQFF. The full variable domain, in which reference TRBV7-8 and TRBJ2-1 provide the parts outside the CDR3, is GAGVSQSPRYKVAKRGQDVALRCDPISGHVSLFWYQQALGQGPEFLTYFQNEAQLDKSGLPSDRFFAERPEGSVSTLKIQRTQQEDSAVYLCASSSLTGGSNEQFFGPGTRLTVL.

The chain uses TRBV7-8 and TRBJ2-3, with 11 positions matching TRBD2. The CDR3 consists of 17 residues. Germline lookup yields CDR1 SGHVS and CDR2 FQNEAQ. Unmatched junction bases numbered 11, after V lost 6 bases and J lost 3 bases. This chain's CDR3 is CASRSYRLAGRTDTQYF. CDR3 nucleotides: TGTGCCAGCAGGTCCTACCGACTAGCGGGAAGGACAGATACGCAGTATTTT.

This clone was seen a single time. The chain uses TRBV15 and TRBJ2-2; a possible D gene is TRBD2 (5 bases). Germline V lookup: CDR1 LNHNV, CDR2 YYDKDF (reference sequence). The CDR3 runs to 18 residues. With 0 bases removed from V and 2 bases from J, the gap between germline ends came to 16 bases. CDR3 in amino acids: CATSRDSLGADNTGELFF. In DNA, the CDR3 is TGTGCCACCAGCAGAGATTCATTGGGAGCCGATAACACCGGGGAGCTGTTTTTT.

This chain joins TRBV30 and TRBJ1-6, with D unclear. CDR1 is GTSNPN and CDR2 is SVGIG in the germline V gene (reference sequence). V shed 0 bases and J shed 8 bases, with 20 bases lying between them. The CDR3 contains 17 residues. CDR3 protein: CAWSVQSRATEDSPLHF. DNA for the CDR3: TGTGCCTGGAGTGTACAGAGTCGGGCCACCGAAGATTCACCCCTCCACTTT.

The rearrangement links TRBV19 to TRBJ2-2; weak D call: TRBD1 (5 bases). In germline, CDR1 is LNHDA, CDR2 SQIVND (reference sequence). This CDR3 has 15 residues. V was shortened by 6 bases and J by 4 bases, with 15 bases between the two germline ends. CDR3 nucleotides: TGTGCCAGTAGCCTAGGGGTATTTATCACCGGGGAGCTGTTTTTT. It specifies CASSLGVFITGELFF.

The V gene is TRBV7-9, the J gene TRBJ2-1, with D possibly matching TRBD2 (6 bases). With 1 base removed from V and 9 bases from J, the gap between germline ends came to 13 bases. The CDR3 sequence is 14 residues long. Germline CDR1 reads SEHNR; CDR2 reads FQNEAQ (reference sequence). The CDR3 sequence is CASSLGLGWGEQFF. The CDR3 bases are TGTGCCAGCAGCTTAGGACTAGGTTGGGGTGAGCAGTTCTTC.

In the case of this clone: One end of the junction varies from germline; a read error may be responsible. The chain uses TRBV7-2 and TRBJ2-3; D may be TRBD1 (6 bases). Germline V lookup: CDR1 SGHTA, CDR2 FQGNSA. CDR3 length equals 18 residues. The CDR3 DNA is TGTGCCAGCAGTTTAGGGCTTGACAGGTTCCTTCTCACAGATACGCAGTATTTT. It translates to CASSLGLDRFLLTDTQYF.

This clone occurred once. This rearrangement joins TRBV7-2 to TRBJ2-2; the D is unclear. Germline lookup yields CDR1 SGHTA and CDR2 FQGNSA. V lost 5 bases, J lost 7 bases, and 11 bases lay in between. The CDR3 loop spans 13 amino acids. This chain's CDR3 is CASSPRRDGELFF. The DNA of the CDR3 is TGTGCCAGCAGCCCCCGACGTGACGGGGAGCTGTTTTTT.

This clone appeared a single time. This chain uses TRBV6-1 with TRBJ2-7, with 8 bases lining up with TRBD1. J was trimmed by 7 bases and V by 5 bases; bases with no gene match: 16. This CDR3 contains 16 residues. Germline assignment: CDR1 MNHNS and CDR2 SASEGT. The CDR3 sequence: CASSQEPGTGASEQYF. The CDR3 nucleotides read TGTGCCAGCAGTCAAGAGCCCGGGACAGGTGCCTCGGAGCAGTACTTC.

This rearrangement joins TRBV19 to TRBJ2-5, with D maybe TRBD2 (6 bases). This CDR3 is 14 amino acids long. Trimming cost V 3 bases and J 5 bases, with 13 bases left between them. CDR1 is LNHDA and CDR2 is SQIVND in the germline V gene (reference sequence). CDR3 DNA: TGTGCCAGTAGTATCATGGGGGGTTGGGAGACCCAGTACTTC. Translation gives CASSIMGGWETQYF.

This clone occurred once. This chain uses TRBV15 with TRBJ2-2; 7 bases are a match to TRBD1. This CDR3 spans 14 amino acids. V was clipped by 3 bases and J by 8 bases; unmatched bases: 6. Germline V gene sequence: CDR1 LNHNV, CDR2 YYDKDF (reference sequence). CDR3 nucleotides: TGTGCCACCAGCAGCGAGGGGGCGCGTGGGGAGCTGTTTTTT. It yields the protein CATSSEGARGELFF. The full variable domain, its missing parts supplied by reference TRBV15 and TRBJ2-2, is DAMVIQNPRYQVTQFGKPVTLSCSQTLNHNVMYWYQQKSSQAPKLLFHYYDKDFNNEADTPDNFQSRRPNTSFCFLDIRSPGLGDTAMYLCATSSEGARGELFFGEGSRLTVL.

This sequence joins TRBV4-1 and TRBJ2-3; 7 nucleotides align to TRBD2. Trimming took 2 bases from V and 3 from J; bases not matched to a gene: 5. Germline V CDR1 and CDR2: MGHRA, YSYEKL. The CDR3 consists of 15 residues. CDR3 nucleotides: TGCGCCAGCAGCCAATGGACGGGGGGTACAGATACGCAGTATTTT. Its translation is CASSQWTGGTDTQYF.